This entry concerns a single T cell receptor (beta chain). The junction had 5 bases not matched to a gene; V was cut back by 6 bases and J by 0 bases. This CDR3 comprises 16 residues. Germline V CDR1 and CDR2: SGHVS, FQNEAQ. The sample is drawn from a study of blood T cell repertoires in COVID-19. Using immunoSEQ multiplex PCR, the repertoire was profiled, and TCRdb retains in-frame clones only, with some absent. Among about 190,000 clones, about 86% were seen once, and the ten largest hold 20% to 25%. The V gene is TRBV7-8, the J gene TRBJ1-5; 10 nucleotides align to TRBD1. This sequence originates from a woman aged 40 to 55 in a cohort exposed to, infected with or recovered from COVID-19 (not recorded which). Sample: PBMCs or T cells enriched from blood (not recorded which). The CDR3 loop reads CASSLDRGLSNQPQHF. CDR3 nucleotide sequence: TGTGCCAGCAGTCTTGACAGGGGGCTTAGCAATCAGCCCCAGCATTTT.